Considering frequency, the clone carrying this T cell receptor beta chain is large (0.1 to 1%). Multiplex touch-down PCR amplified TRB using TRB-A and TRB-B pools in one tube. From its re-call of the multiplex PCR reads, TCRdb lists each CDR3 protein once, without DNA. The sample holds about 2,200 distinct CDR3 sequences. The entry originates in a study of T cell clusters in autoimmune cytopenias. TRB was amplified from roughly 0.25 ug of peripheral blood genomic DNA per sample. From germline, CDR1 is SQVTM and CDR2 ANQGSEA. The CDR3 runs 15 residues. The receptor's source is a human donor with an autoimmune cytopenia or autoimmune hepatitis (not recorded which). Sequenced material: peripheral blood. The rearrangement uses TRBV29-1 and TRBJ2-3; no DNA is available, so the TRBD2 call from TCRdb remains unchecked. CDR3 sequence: CSVEDSGRAPDTQYF.